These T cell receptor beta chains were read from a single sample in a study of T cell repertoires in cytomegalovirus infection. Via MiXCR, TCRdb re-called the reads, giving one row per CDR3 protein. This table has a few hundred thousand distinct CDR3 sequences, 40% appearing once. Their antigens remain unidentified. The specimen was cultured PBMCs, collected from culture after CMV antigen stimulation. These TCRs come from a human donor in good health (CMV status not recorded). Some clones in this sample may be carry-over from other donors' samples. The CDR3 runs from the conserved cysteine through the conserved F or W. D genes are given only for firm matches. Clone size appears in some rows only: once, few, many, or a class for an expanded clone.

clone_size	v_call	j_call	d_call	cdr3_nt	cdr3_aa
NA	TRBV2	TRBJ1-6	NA	TGTGCCAGCGGAGAGGGGAGCTCCTATAATTCACCCCTCCACTTT	CASGEGSSYNSPLHF
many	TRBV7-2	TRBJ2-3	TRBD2	TGTGCCAGCAGCTCCACGACGGGGGGGCCGGGAGATACGCAGTATTTT	CASSSTTGGPGDTQYF
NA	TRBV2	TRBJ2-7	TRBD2	TGTGCCAGCAGTAGCGGGGGGGCCGACGAGCAGTACTTC	CASSSGGADEQYF
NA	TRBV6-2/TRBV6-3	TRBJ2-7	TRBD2	TGTGCCAGCAGGCCTCGACTAGCGGGTCACTACGAGCAGTACTTC	CASRPRLAGHYEQYF
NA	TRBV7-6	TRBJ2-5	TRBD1	TGTGCCAGCAGCTCCCCCTGGACAGGGACGGAGACCCAGTACTTC	CASSSPWTGTETQYF
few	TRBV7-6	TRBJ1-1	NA	TGTGCCAGCAGCTTAGTCCAGGGTAAAGCTTTCTTT	CASSLVQGKAFF
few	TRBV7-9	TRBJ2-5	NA	TGTGCCAGCAGCTTCGGTATGAGGGAGACCCAGTACTTC	CASSFGMRETQYF
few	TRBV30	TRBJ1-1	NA	TGTGCCTGGAGGGGCTTTAGGGGCACTGAAGCTTTCTTT	CAWRGFRGTEAFF
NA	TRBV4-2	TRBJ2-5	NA	TGTGCCAGCAGCCAGCACAGGGACGTGGGGACCGAGACCCAGTACTTC	CASSQHRDVGTETQYF
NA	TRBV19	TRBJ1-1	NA	TGTGCCAGTAGACCCTCCCCGGGTGGGCCGGAAAGGGACACTGAAGCTTTCTTT	CASRPSPGGPERDTEAFF
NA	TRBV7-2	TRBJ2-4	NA	TGTGCCAGCAGCTTAGTTGTCGGGGGCCGAGACATTCAGTACTTC	CASSLVVGGRDIQYF
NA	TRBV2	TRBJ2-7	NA	TGTGCCAGCAGTGAAGCGCGACCCCCCTACGAGCAGTACTTC	CASSEARPPYEQYF
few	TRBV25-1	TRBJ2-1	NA	TGTGCCAGCAGTGAGCGGCACAATGAGCAGTTCTTC	CASSERHNEQFF
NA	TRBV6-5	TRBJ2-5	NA	TGTGCCAGCAAAGACGGGGGGCTAGAGACCCAGTACTTC	CASKDGGLETQYF
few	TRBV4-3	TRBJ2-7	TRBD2	TGCGCCAGCAGCCAAGATCGGCTAGCGGGAGGGTCCTACGAGCAGTACTTC	CASSQDRLAGGSYEQYF
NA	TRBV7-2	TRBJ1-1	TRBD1	TGTGCCAGCAGCCGTACCACAGGGGGCTCCACTGAAGCTTTCTTT	CASSRTTGGSTEAFF
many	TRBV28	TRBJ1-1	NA	TGTGCCAGCAGTTTATCGTCGTCGGGGGCTGTTGAAGCTTTCTTT	CASSLSSSGAVEAFF